A selection of T cell receptor beta chains follows, all from one sample in a study of metastatic and nonmetastatic thyroid tumors. With MiXCR, TCRdb called clones anew from the PCR reads. The table lists some 45,000 clones, 9.5% to 13% of them singletons. The sample consisted of blood. These receptors were obtained from a male donor with papillary thyroid cancer or a benign thyroid nodule (not recorded which). Some clones in this sample may be carry-over from other donors' samples. Both conserved end residues are part of each CDR3. The D gene is left open where the match is weak. Expanded clones are given a class, and other clones once, few, many or no size at all.

j_gene,abundance,d_gene,v_gene,CDR3aa,CDR3nt
TRBJ1-2,-,-,TRBV7-2,CASSLGGQNYGHTF,TGTGCCAGCAGCTTAGGTGGACAGAACTATGGCCACACCTTC
TRBJ2-7,-,TRBD2,TRBV7-6,CASSLGLADAAEQYF,TGTGCCAGCAGCTTAGGACTAGCGGATGCGGCCGAGCAGTACTTC
TRBJ2-1,many,-,TRBV28,CASRGTRRNRGYNEQFF,TGTGCCAGCAGAGGTACCAGGCGGAATAGAGGCTACAATGAGCAGTTCTTC
TRBJ2-3,many,-,TRBV19,CASSPSQPYHTDTQYF,TGTGCCAGTAGCCCGTCCCAACCTTATCACACAGATACGCAGTATTTT
TRBJ2-2,-,-,TRBV6-1,CASKVTTGELFF,TGTGCCAGCAAGGTCACCACTGGGGAGCTGTTTTTT
TRBJ1-2,many,-,TRBV5-6,CASRPPRQRVFDYGYTF,TGTGCCAGCAGACCTCCGAGACAGCGGGTTTTTGACTATGGCTACACCTTC
TRBJ1-4,many,-,TRBV13,CASSFNGATNEKLFF,TGTGCCAGCAGCTTCAACGGTGCAACTAATGAAAAACTGTTTTTT
TRBJ1-2,many,-,TRBV6-1,CASSEDGGGVYGYTF,TGTGCCAGCAGTGAAGATGGGGGGGGGGTATATGGCTACACCTTC
TRBJ1-1,-,TRBD1,TRBV11-2,CASSLNRGLTEAFF,TGTGCCAGCAGCTTGAACAGGGGGCTTACTGAAGCTTTCTTT
TRBJ2-1,many,TRBD1,TRBV6-1,CASSGQGSYNEQFF,TGTGCCAGCAGTGGACAGGGATCCTACAATGAGCAGTTCTTC
TRBJ1-2,many,-,TRBV11-2,CASSVIQGRPPYGYTF,TGTGCCAGCAGTGTAATACAGGGACGTCCACCCTATGGCTACACCTTC
TRBJ2-3,-,-,TRBV6-6,CSSSYGQSNTDTQYF,TGCTCCAGCAGTTACGGGCAGAGTAACACAGATACGCAGTATTTT
TRBJ2-3,many,TRBD2,TRBV29-1,CSVDRSGRAITDTQYF,TGCAGCGTTGACAGAAGCGGGAGGGCCATCACAGATACGCAGTATTTT
TRBJ2-7,-,TRBD1,TRBV19,CASSGTGGYEQYF,TGTGCCAGTAGTGGGACAGGGGGCTACGAGCAGTACTTC
TRBJ2-7,many,TRBD1,TRBV20-1,CSARSPGQSDEQYF,TGCAGTGCTAGGTCCCCGGGACAGAGCGACGAGCAGTACTTC
TRBJ2-1,many,TRBD2,TRBV6-5,CASRPTLAGASISYNEQFF,TGTGCCAGCAGGCCTACACTAGCGGGAGCCTCGATCTCCTACAATGAGCAGTTCTTC
TRBJ2-7,many,TRBD2,TRBV6-2/TRBV6-3,CASSYSITGGTTYEQYF,TGTGCCAGCAGTTACTCGATTACAGGAGGGACTACCTACGAGCAGTACTTC
TRBJ1-1,few,-,TRBV28,CASSTDRPEASF,TGTGCCAGCAGCACGGACCGCCCTGAAGCTTCCTTT
TRBJ2-7,-,-,TRBV11-2,CASSYSISTYEQYF,TGTGCCAGCAGCTACAGCATTTCTACCTACGAGCAGTACTTC
TRBJ1-2,many,-,TRBV25-1,CASSESSGDLYGYTF,TGTGCCAGCAGTGAATCTTCCGGGGACCTCTATGGCTACACCTTC
TRBJ2-7,many,-,TRBV5-1,CASSLAITQGPYEQYF,TGCGCCAGCAGCTTGGCCATTACCCAGGGGCCCTACGAGCAGTACTTC
TRBJ1-1,-,TRBD1,TRBV14,CASSQGQGLLNTEAFF,TGTGCCAGCAGCCAAGGACAGGGGCTGTTGAACACTGAAGCTTTCTTT
TRBJ2-7,many,-,TRBV11-2,CASSFRILPYEQYF,TGTGCCAGCAGCTTTCGGATTCTCCCCTACGAGCAGTACTTC
TRBJ2-5,many,TRBD1,TRBV20-1,CSAVQGIRETQYF,TGCAGTGCCGTACAGGGGATTCGGGAGACCCAGTACTTC
TRBJ2-2,many,TRBD1,TRBV5-1,CASSLDRGTAGELFF,TGCGCCAGCAGCTTGGACAGGGGGACGGCCGGGGAGCTGTTTTTT
TRBJ1-1,many,-,TRBV27,CASSLSAGNTMNTEAFF,TGTGCCAGCAGTTTATCGGCCGGTAATACCATGAACACTGAAGCTTTCTTT
TRBJ2-1,many,-,TRBV29-1,CSVHEVVHKNEQFF,TGCAGCGTTCACGAGGTCGTGCATAAAAATGAGCAGTTCTTC